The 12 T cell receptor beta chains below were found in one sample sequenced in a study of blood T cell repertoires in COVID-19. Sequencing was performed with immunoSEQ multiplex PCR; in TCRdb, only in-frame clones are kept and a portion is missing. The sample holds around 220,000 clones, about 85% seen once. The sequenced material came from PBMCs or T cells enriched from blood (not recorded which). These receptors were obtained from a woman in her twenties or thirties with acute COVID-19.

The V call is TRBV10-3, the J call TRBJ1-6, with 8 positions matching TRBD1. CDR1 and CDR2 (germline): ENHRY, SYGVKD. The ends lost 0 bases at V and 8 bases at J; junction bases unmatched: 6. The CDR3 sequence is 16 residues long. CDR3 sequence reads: CAISESDWTGYSPLHF. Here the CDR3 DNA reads TGTGCCATCAGTGAGTCCGACTGGACAGGGTATTCACCCCTCCACTTT.

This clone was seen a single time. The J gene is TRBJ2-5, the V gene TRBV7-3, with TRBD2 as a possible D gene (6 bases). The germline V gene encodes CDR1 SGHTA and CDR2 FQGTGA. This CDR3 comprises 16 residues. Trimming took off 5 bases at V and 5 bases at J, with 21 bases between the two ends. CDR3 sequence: CASSPGLVRGGETQYF. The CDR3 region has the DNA TGTGCCAGCAGCCCAGGGTTGGTGCGGGGCGGTGAGACCCAGTACTTC.

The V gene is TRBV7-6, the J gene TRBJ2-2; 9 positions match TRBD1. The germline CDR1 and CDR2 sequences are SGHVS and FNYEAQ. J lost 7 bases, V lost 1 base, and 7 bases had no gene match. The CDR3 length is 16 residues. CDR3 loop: CASSLGQGGRGGELFF. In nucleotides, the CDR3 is TGTGCCAGCAGCTTAGGACAGGGGGGACGAGGCGGGGAGCTGTTTTTT. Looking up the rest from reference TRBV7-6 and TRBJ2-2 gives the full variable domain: GAGVSQSPRYKVTKRGQDVALRCDPISGHVSLYWYRQALGQGPEFLTYFNYEAQQDKSGLPNDRFSAERPEGSISTLTIQRTEQRDSAMYRCASSLGQGGRGGELFFGEGSRLTVL.

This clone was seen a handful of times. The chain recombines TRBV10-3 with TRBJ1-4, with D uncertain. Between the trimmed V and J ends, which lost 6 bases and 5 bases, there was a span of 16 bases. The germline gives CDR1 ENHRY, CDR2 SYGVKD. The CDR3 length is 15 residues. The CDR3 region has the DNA TGTGCCATCAGCGATGCAGGCCACCCCAATGAAAAACTGTTTTTT. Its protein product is CAISDAGHPNEKLFF.

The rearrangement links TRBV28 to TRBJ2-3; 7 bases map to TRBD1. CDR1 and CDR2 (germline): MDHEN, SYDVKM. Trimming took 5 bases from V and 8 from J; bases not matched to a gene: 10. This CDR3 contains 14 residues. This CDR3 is CASSHGQVTGTQYF. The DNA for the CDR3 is TGTGCCAGCAGTCACGGACAGGTAACCGGTACGCAGTATTTT.

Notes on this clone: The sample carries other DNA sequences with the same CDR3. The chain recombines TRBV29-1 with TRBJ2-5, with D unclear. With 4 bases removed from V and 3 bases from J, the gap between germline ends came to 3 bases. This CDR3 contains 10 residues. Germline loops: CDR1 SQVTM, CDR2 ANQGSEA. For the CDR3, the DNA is TGCAGCGTTGGCGAAGAGACCCAGTACTTC. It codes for CSVGEETQYF.

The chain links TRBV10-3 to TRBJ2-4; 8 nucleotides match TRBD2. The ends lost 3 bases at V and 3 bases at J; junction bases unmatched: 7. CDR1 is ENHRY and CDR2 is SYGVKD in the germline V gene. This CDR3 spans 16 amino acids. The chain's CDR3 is CAISEPGGLRKNIQYF. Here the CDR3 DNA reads TGTGCCATCAGTGAACCGGGAGGGCTCCGCAAAAACATTCAGTACTTC.

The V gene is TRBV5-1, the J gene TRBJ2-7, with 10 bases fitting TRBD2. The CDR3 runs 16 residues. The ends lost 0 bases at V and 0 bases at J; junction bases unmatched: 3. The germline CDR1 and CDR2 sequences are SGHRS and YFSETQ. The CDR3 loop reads CASSLDSGGTSYEQYF. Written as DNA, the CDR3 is TGCGCCAGCAGCTTGGATAGCGGGGGGACCTCCTACGAGCAGTACTTC.

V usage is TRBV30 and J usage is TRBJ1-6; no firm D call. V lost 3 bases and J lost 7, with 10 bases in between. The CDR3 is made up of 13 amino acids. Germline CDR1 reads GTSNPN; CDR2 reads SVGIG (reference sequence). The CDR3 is CAWREGTNSPLHF. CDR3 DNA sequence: TGTGCCTGGAGGGAGGGTACGAATTCACCCCTCCACTTT.

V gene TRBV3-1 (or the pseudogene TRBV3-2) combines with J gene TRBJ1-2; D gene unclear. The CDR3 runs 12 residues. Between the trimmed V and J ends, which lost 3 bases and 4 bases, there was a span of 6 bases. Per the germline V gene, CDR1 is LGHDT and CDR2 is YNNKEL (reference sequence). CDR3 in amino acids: CASSQGPYGYTF. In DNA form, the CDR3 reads TGTGCCAGCAGCCAGGGCCCCTATGGCTACACCTTC.

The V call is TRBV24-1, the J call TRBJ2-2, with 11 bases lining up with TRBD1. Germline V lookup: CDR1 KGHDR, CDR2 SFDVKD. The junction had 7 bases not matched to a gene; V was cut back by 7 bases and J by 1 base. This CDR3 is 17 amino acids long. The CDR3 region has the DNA TGTGCCACCAGGGGACAGGGGGGTAGGGGGAACACCGGGGAGCTGTTTTTT. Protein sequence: CATRGQGGRGNTGELFF.

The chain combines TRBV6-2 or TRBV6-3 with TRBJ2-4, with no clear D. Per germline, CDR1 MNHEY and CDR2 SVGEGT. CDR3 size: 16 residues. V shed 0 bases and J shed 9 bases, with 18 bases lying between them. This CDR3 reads CASSYSREVIQSIQYF. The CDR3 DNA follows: TGTGCCAGCAGTTACTCGAGAGAGGTGATCCAAAGCATTCAGTACTTC.